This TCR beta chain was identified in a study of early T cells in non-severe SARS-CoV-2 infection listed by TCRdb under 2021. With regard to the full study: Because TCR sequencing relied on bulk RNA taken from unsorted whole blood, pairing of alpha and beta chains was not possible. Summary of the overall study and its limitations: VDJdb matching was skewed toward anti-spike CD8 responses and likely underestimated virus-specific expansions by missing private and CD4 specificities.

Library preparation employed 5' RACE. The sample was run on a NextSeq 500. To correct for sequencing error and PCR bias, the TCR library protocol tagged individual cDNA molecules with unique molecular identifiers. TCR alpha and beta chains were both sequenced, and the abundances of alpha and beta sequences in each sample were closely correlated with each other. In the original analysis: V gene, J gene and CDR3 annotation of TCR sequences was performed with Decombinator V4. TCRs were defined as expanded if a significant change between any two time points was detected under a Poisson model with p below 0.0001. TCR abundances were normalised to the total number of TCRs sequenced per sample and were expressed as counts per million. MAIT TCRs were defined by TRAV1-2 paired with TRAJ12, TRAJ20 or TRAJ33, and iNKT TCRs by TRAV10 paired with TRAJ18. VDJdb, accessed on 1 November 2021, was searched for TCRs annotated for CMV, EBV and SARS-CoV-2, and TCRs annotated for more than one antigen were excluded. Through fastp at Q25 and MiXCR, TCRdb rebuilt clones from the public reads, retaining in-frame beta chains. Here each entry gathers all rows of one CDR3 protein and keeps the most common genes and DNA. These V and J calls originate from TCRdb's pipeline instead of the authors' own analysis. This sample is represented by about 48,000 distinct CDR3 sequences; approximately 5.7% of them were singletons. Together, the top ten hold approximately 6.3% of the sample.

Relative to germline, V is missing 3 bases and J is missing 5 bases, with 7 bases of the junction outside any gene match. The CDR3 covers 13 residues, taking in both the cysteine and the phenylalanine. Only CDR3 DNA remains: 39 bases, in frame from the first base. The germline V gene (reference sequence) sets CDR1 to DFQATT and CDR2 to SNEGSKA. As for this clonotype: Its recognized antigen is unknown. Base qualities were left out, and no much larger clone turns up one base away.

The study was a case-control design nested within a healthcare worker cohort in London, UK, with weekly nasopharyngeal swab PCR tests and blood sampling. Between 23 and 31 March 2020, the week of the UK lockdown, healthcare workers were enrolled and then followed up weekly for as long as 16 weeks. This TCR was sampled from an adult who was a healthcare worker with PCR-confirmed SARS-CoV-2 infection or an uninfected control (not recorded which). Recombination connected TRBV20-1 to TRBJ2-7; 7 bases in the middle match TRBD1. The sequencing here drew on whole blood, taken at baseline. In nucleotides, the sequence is TGCAGTGCTAGGGGACAGTCCGTCCACGAGCAGTACTTC. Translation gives CSARGQSVHEQYF.